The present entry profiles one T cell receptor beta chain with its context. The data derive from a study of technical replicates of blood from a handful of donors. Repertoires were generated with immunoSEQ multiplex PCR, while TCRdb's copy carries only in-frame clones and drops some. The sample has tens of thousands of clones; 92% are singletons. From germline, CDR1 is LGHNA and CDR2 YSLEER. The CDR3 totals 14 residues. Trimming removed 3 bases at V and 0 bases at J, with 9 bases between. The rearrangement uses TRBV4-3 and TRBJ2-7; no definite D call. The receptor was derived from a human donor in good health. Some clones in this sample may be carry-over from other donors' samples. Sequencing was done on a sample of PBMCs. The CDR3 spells CASSHHASSYEQYF. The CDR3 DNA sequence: TGCGCCAGCAGCCACCATGCTAGCTCCTACGAGCAGTACTTC.